The clone carrying this TCR beta chain was observed many times. This sample stems from a study of T-cell reconstitution after alpha-beta-depleted transplantation in children. Unique molecular identifiers featured in how the TCRbeta library was prepared. Each CDR3 protein is one row after TCRdb ran MiXCR on the PCR reads. This sample has about 230,000 distinct CDR3 sequences; approximately 12% occur once, and the top ten carry around 2.5%. The TCR comes from a human donor who donated a stem cell graft to a child with acute lymphoblastic leukemia. Material: PBMCs from the stem cell graft donor, obtained from the stem cell graft.

DNA for the CDR3: TGTGCCAGCAGCTTGGCGACAGGGATTCAGCCCCAGCATTTT. Encoded protein: CASSLATGIQPQHF. This chain uses TRBV5-6 with TRBJ1-5; 7 bases agree with TRBD1. The V and J ends lost 0 bases and 6 bases, in that order; junction bases with no gene match: 3. Germline-derived CDR1 and CDR2 are SGHDT and YYEEEE. The CDR3 totals 14 residues.